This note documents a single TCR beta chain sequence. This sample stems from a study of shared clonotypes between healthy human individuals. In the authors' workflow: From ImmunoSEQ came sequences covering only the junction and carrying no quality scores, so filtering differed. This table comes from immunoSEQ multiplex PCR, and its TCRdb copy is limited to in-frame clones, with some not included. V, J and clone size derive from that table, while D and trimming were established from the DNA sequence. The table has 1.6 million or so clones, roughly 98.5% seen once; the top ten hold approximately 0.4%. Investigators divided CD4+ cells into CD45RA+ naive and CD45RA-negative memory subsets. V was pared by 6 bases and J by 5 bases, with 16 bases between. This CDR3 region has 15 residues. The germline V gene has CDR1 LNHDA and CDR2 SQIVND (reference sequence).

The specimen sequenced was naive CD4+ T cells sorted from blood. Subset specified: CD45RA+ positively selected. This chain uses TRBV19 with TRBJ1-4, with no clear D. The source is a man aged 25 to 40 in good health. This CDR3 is CASRAEGRGNEKLFF. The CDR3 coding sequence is TGTGCCAGTAGGGCCGAGGGTCGGGGAAATGAAAAACTGTTTTTT.